The clone carrying this T cell receptor beta chain was seen many times. Its antigen is undetermined. MiXCR was run by TCRdb on the 5' RACE reads, yielding one entry per CDR3 protein. In the table there are about 240,000 distinct CDR3 sequences, about 10% of which are singletons. The V end lost 1 base, the J end lost 4 bases, and 8 bases lay between the germline ends. CDR3 length: 13 amino acids. Germline CDR1 SGHTA, CDR2 FQGNSA. The data derive from a study of identical twins. Study observations and caveats: Zero-insertion results could be subject to partial confounding by invariant MAIT and iNKT cells. A lower insertion count was a feature of abundant cord blood beta clonotypes, with no such feature in memory repertoires. Sequences that were out-of-frame, alpha and twin-shared displayed an excess of low generation probability. A cross-sectional statistical analysis, not follow-up of the same donors, supported the conclusions.

This sequence joins TRBV7-2 and TRBJ2-7, with D unresolved. Sequences were obtained from memory T cells sorted from blood. This clonotype was sampled from a man aged 45-65 years in good health. The CDR3 DNA sequence: TGTGCCAGCAGCTTAGACGGGCCTTACGAGCAGTACTTC. This translates into CASSLDGPYEQYF.